One and the same sample provided the 32 T cell receptor beta chains below, sequenced in a study of identical twins. One entry per CDR3 protein, called by TCRdb with MiXCR from the 5' RACE reads. This table has around 340,000 distinct CDR3 sequences, 9% to 15% appearing once. This sample also belongs to another study, concerning yellow fever vaccine responses in identical twins.

Sample: CD8+ T cells sorted from blood. These receptors were obtained from a woman under 30 in good health.

The chain couples TRBV20-1 to TRBJ2-1; 10 positions agree with TRBD2. After removal of 3 bases from V and 0 bases from J, the junction contained 11 bases not matched to a gene. This CDR3 region has 18 residues. The V gene's germline CDR1 is DFQATT and CDR2 SNEGSKA (reference sequence). The CDR3 loop is CSARASGTSASSYNEQFF. CDR3 sequence (DNA): TGCAGTGCTAGGGCCAGCGGGACTAGCGCTAGCTCCTACAATGAGCAGTTCTTC.

The V call is TRBV28, the J call TRBJ2-3; 7 positions agree with TRBD2. Trimming removed 8 bases from V and 2 bases from J; junction bases left unmatched: 7. The germline V gene has CDR1 MDHEN and CDR2 SYDVKM. This CDR3 is 14 amino acids long. CDR3 protein: CASLSLAATDTQYF. The CDR3 region has the DNA TGTGCCAGCCTTTCGCTAGCGGCCACAGATACGCAGTATTTT.

The chain combines TRBV2 with TRBJ2-7, with 8 bases aligning to TRBD1. The CDR3 totals 16 residues. J gave up 0 bases and V 3 bases, and 7 bases lay outside the gene matches. The germline V gene encodes CDR1 SNHLY and CDR2 FYNNEI. This chain's CDR3 is CASSDLGQVISYEQYF. The CDR3 DNA follows: TGTGCCAGCAGTGACCTGGGACAGGTAATCTCCTACGAGCAGTACTTC.

The chain recombines TRBV16 with TRBJ2-7, with TRBD1 identical over 7 bases. The CDR3 runs 14 residues. Germline V lookup: CDR1 KGHSY, CDR2 FQNENV. V was clipped by 1 base and J by 3 bases; unmatched bases: 3. CDR3 bases: TGTGCCAGCAGCCAATATGCAGGGGGCTACGAGCAGTACGTC. This gives the protein CASSQYAGGYEQYV.

V and J are TRBV20-1 and TRBJ1-1, with a weak D call TRBD1 (5 bases). The germline V gene encodes CDR1 DFQATT and CDR2 SNEGSKA (reference sequence). V was trimmed by 3 bases and J by 3 bases, leaving 8 bases between them. CDR3 length equals 12 residues. This CDR3 reads CSARETDTEAFF. CDR3 nucleotide sequence: TGCAGTGCTAGGGAGACAGACACTGAAGCTTTCTTT.

This clonotype was counted only a few times. The chain uses TRBV28 and TRBJ2-5; possibly TRBD2 for D (6 bases). From germline, CDR1 is MDHEN and CDR2 SYDVKM. This CDR3 has 16 residues. The germline V and J ends were trimmed by 7 bases and 3 bases, with 21 bases remaining between them. The CDR3 DNA is TGTGCCAGCATTTCAGGTGGAGGGTTGGTAAAAGAGACCCAGTACTTC. Encoded protein: CASISGGGLVKETQYF. Together with reference TRBV28 and TRBJ2-5, the CDR3 gives the full variable domain: DVKVTQSSRYLVKRTGEKVFLECVQDMDHENMFWYRQDPGLGLRLIYFSYDVKMKEKGDIPEGYSVSREKKERFSLILESASTNQTSMYLCASISGGGLVKETQYFGPGTRLLVL.

This clonotype was seen only a few times. The V and J genes are TRBV7-8 and TRBJ2-2; 9 positions agree with TRBD2. The germline gives CDR1 SGHVS, CDR2 FQNEAQ. V was clipped by 3 bases and J by 8 bases; unmatched bases: 7. This CDR3 contains 15 residues. The CDR3: CASSFLAGAPGELFF. CDR3 nucleotides: TGTGCCAGCAGCTTTTTAGCGGGGGCCCCTGGGGAGCTGTTTTTT.

In its sample, this clonotype was seen a few times. The chain recombines TRBV29-1 with TRBJ2-1, with D possibly TRBD2 on 6 matching bases. Germline CDR1 is SQVTM and CDR2 is ANQGSEA. The germline V and J ends were trimmed by 5 bases and 7 bases, with 9 bases remaining between them. The CDR3 runs to 11 residues. CDR3 sequence: CSVRLGNEQFF. CDR3 nucleotide sequence: TGCAGCGTTCGACTAGGGAATGAGCAGTTCTTC.

This chain connects TRBV4-1 to TRBJ2-5; D ambiguous. CDR1 is MGHRA and CDR2 is YSYEKL in the germline V gene. This CDR3 comprises 13 residues. With 0 bases removed from V and 7 bases from J, the gap between germline ends came to 9 bases. DNA for the CDR3: TGCGCCAGCAGCCAAGATTTAAAAGGGACCCAGTACTTC. It yields the protein CASSQDLKGTQYF.

This clonotype has just a few counts. The chain couples TRBV4-1 to TRBJ1-1, with D hard to call. The CDR3 length is 15 residues. V dropped 0 bases and J dropped 6 bases, with 14 bases sitting between them. Germline V CDR1 and CDR2: MGHRA, YSYEKL. CDR3: CASSQDRTAVAEAFF. CDR3 sequence (DNA): TGCGCCAGCAGCCAAGATAGGACCGCCGTAGCTGAAGCTTTCTTT.

The chain links TRBV4-1 to TRBJ2-7; TRBD2 matches at 7 bases. The junction had 6 bases not matched to a gene; V was cut back by 1 base and J by 0 bases. The CDR3 loop spans 16 amino acids. Germline loops: CDR1 MGHRA, CDR2 YSYEKL. The CDR3 loop is CASSQAGAGFSYEQYF. CDR3 DNA: TGCGCCAGCAGCCAAGCGGGAGCGGGGTTCTCCTACGAGCAGTACTTC.

The gene calls are TRBV11-2 and TRBJ2-1, with D unresolved. The germline V and J ends were trimmed by 5 bases and 6 bases, with 14 bases remaining between them. This CDR3 contains 14 residues. The V gene's germline CDR1 is SGHAT and CDR2 FQNNGV. The CDR3 sequence: CASSPAAPFNEQFF. The CDR3, as DNA: TGTGCCAGCAGCCCTGCCGCCCCTTTCAATGAGCAGTTCTTC.

The sample holds a few counts of this clonotype. This sequence joins TRBV5-6 and TRBJ2-1, with no clear D. The CDR3 extends over 15 amino acids. V was trimmed by 4 bases and J by 0 bases, leaving 11 bases between them. Per the germline V gene, CDR1 is SGHDT and CDR2 is YYEEEE. CDR3 sequence: CASSIRPDSYNEQFF. Here the CDR3 DNA reads TGTGCCAGCAGCATCAGGCCGGACTCCTACAATGAGCAGTTCTTC.

The chain recombines TRBV27 with TRBJ2-6, with a possible D match to TRBD2 (5 bases). CDR3 size: 18 residues. The V end was cut by 2 bases, the J end by 1 base, with 15 bases between. Germline CDR1 is MNHEY and CDR2 is SMNVEV (reference sequence). As DNA, the CDR3 is TGTGCCAGCAGTTTAGTAACGGACTTCGTGTCTGGGGCCAACGTCCTGACTTTC. Protein product: CASSLVTDFVSGANVLTF.

This clonotype was detected only a few times. The chain joins TRBV5-4 to TRBJ2-1; 11 nucleotides line up with TRBD2. This CDR3 spans 14 amino acids. Germline V gene data show CDR1 as SGHNT and CDR2 as YYREEE (reference sequence). V shed 4 bases and J 9 bases; nucleotides not matched to a gene: 6. The CDR3 reads CASSTTSGGGEQFF. CDR3 sequence (DNA): TGTGCCAGCAGCACAACTAGCGGGGGCGGTGAGCAGTTCTTC.

V is TRBV20-1 and J is TRBJ2-7, with 13 bases fitting TRBD2. The germline V gene has CDR1 DFQATT and CDR2 SNEGSKA (reference sequence). CDR3 length equals 16 residues. V shed 3 bases and J 4 bases; nucleotides not matched to a gene: 9. The CDR3 region has the DNA TGCAGTGCTAGGGGGGGGACTAGCGGGGAGAATTACGAGCAGTACTTC. This sequence encodes CSARGGTSGENYEQYF.

V is TRBV2 and J is TRBJ1-1, with D perhaps matching TRBD1 (6 bases). The germline CDR1 and CDR2 sequences are SNHLY and FYNNEI. CDR3 length: 15 residues. The V end lost 6 bases, the J end lost 5 bases, and 19 bases lay between the germline ends. The DNA for the CDR3 is TGTGCCAGCAGATCCGGGACAACCGGGTGGACTGAAGCTTTCTTT. Its protein product is CASRSGTTGWTEAFF. Full variable domain (rest looked up from reference TRBV2 and TRBJ1-1): EPEVTQTPSHQVTQMGQEVILRCVPISNHLYFYWYRQILGQKVEFLVSFYNNEISEKSEIFDDQFSVERPDGSNFTLKIRSTKLEDSAMYFCASRSGTTGWTEAFFGQGTRLTVV.

This chain links TRBV12-3 or TRBV12-4 with TRBJ2-3, with 7 bases fitting TRBD2. V lost 8 bases, J lost 2 bases, and 7 bases stayed unmatched. This CDR3 is 14 amino acids long. As DNA, the CDR3 is TGTGCCAGCCCTCCCGGGGGGTTCACAGATACGCAGTATTTT. This codes for CASPPGGFTDTQYF.

The gene calls are TRBV2 and TRBJ1-2, with D uncertain. CDR1 and CDR2 from the germline V gene are SNHLY and FYNNEI. CDR3 length: 15 amino acids. Trimming stripped 7 bases from V and 4 bases from J, with 19 bases between. The CDR3 spells CASIPDPSTFYGYTF. The CDR3 DNA sequence: TGTGCCAGCATCCCGGACCCATCCACTTTCTATGGCTACACCTTC.

This clonotype has only a few counts. This chain joins TRBV20-1 and TRBJ2-7; D is possibly TRBD1 or TRBD2 (5 bases each). Germline V gene sequence: CDR1 DFQATT, CDR2 SNEGSKA (reference sequence). The CDR3 has 14 amino acids. Trimming removed 6 bases from V and 4 bases from J, with 19 bases in between. CDR3 region: CSARDLDGGYEQYF. The CDR3, as DNA: TGCAGTGCCCGGGATCTTGATGGGGGATACGAGCAGTACTTC.

This clonotype was observed a few times. The chain joins TRBV20-1 to TRBJ2-5; 11 bases are a match to TRBD2. J was trimmed by 3 bases and V by 3 bases; bases with no gene match: 12. This CDR3 is built from 17 residues. Germline values: CDR1 DFQATT, CDR2 SNEGSKA (reference sequence). CDR3 bases: TGCAGTGCTAGCGGGACTAGCGGAACCCACTGGGAAGAGACCCAGTACTTC. Its translation: CSASGTSGTHWEETQYF.

The chain combines TRBV4-2 with TRBJ2-3, with TRBD2 as a possible D gene (6 bases). V lost 2 bases, J lost 5 bases, and 14 bases lay in between. This CDR3 has 15 amino acids. The germline V gene encodes CDR1 LGHNA and CDR2 YNFKEQ. The CDR3 protein is CASSQTGSQGDTQYF. In DNA, the CDR3 is TGTGCCAGCAGCCAAACCGGGAGCCAGGGAGATACGCAGTATTTT.

This clonotype was seen a few times. The chain recombines TRBV9 with TRBJ2-1; TRBD2 aligns across 10 bases. CDR1 is SGDLS and CDR2 is YYNGEE in the germline V gene. This CDR3 comprises 15 residues. Trimming cost V 4 bases and J 3 bases; bases outside gene matches: 4. In nucleotides, the CDR3 is TGTGCCAGCAGCCACGGACTAGCGGACTACAATGAGCAGTTCTTC. The encoded protein is CASSHGLADYNEQFF.

The chain recombines TRBV7-8 with TRBJ1-1; no clear D gene. The germline V and J ends were trimmed by 2 bases and 6 bases, with 13 bases remaining between them. The CDR3 is 14 residues long. CDR1 is SGHVS, CDR2 FQNEAQ, per germline. In nucleotides, the CDR3 is TGTGCCAGCAGCTTACCCCATCGCGGTGCTGAAGCTTTCTTT. Amino acid sequence: CASSLPHRGAEAFF.

This rearrangement joins TRBV7-9 to TRBJ2-2; D possibly corresponds to TRBD1 (6 bases). This CDR3 is 15 amino acids long. The V gene lost 8 bases and the J gene lost 5 bases, with 18 bases spanning the gap. Germline values: CDR1 SEHNR, CDR2 FQNEAQ (reference sequence). CDR3 protein: CASVGGAYRTGELFF. The CDR3 coding sequence is TGTGCCAGCGTTGGGGGCGCCTATAGGACCGGGGAGCTGTTTTTT.

The V call is TRBV21-1, the J call TRBJ2-5; the DNA was not used to check the table's D call, TRBD1. TRBV21-1 is listed as a pseudogene. CDR3 length: 16 amino acids. The CDR3 loop is CASSRPDRILQETQYF. CDR3 nucleotides: TGTGCCAGCAGCAGACCAGACAGGATCTTGCAAGAGACCCAGTACTTC.

The count of this clonotype is one. This chain connects TRBV2 to TRBJ2-2; TRBD1 might be the D (7 bases). From germline, CDR1 is SNHLY and CDR2 FYNNEI. The germline V and J ends were trimmed by 7 bases and 4 bases, with 22 bases remaining between them. The CDR3 runs 17 residues. The CDR3 here is CASILTGRSRGTGELFF. CDR3 sequence (DNA): TGTGCCAGCATTTTGACAGGGAGGAGTAGGGGCACCGGGGAGCTGTTTTTT.

The chain is built from TRBV2 and TRBJ2-3; no clear D. The germline CDR1 and CDR2 sequences are SNHLY and FYNNEI. V dropped 0 bases and J dropped 0 bases, with 7 bases sitting between them. The CDR3 is 15 residues long. The CDR3 sequence: CASSEAEASTDTQYF. As DNA, the CDR3 is TGTGCCAGCAGTGAAGCGGAAGCTAGCACAGATACGCAGTATTTT.

This chain links TRBV28 with TRBJ2-3, with TRBD1 matching 8 bases. The V and J ends lost 3 bases and 1 base, in that order; junction bases with no gene match: 15. Germline V CDR1 and CDR2: MDHEN, SYDVKM. The CDR3 sequence is 19 residues long. The CDR3 reads CASSFGVPGQGGGTDTQYF. The CDR3 coding sequence is TGTGCCAGCAGTTTCGGGGTTCCCGGACAGGGCGGCGGCACAGATACGCAGTATTTT.

The chain has TRBV15 and TRBJ2-3; D possibly uses TRBD1 or TRBD2 (7 bases each). The V and J ends lost 0 bases and 6 bases respectively, with 13 bases between them. This CDR3 is built from 15 residues. Germline CDR1 reads LNHNV; CDR2 reads YYDKDF (reference sequence). The CDR3 here is CATSREGGGGDTQYF. The CDR3 nucleotides read TGTGCCACCAGCAGAGAGGGAGGGGGCGGGGATACGCAGTATTTT.

This clonotype was picked up a small number of times. CDR3 bases: TGTGCCAGCAGCTTAGCGACGATTGGGACGTTCGGAAACACCATATATTTT. Amino acid sequence: CASSLATIGTFGNTIYF. J is TRBJ1-3 and V is TRBV7-9; tentative D call: TRBD1 (5 bases). CDR1 and CDR2 (germline): SEHNR, FQNEAQ (reference sequence). V lost 0 bases to trimming and J lost 4 bases, with 16 bases between them. The CDR3 is made up of 17 amino acids.

The chain couples TRBV4-2 to TRBJ2-2; weak D call: TRBD2 (5 bases). Per the germline V gene, CDR1 is LGHNA and CDR2 is YNFKEQ. The CDR3 extends over 16 amino acids. V lost 2 bases and J lost 6, with 16 bases in between. The DNA for the CDR3 is TGTGCCAGCAGCCAATTGGGTGGACTCCCCCCCGGGGAGCTGTTTTTT. It translates to CASSQLGGLPPGELFF.